Listed below are T cell receptor beta chains from one sample, sequenced in a study of blood T cell repertoires in COVID-19. Sequencing used immunoSEQ multiplex PCR; TCRdb keeps in-frame clones, though not all of them. The sample yields about 160,000 clones, about 85% seen once. What was sequenced was peripheral blood. Receptor source: a man aged 35-49 years with acute or convalescent COVID-19. Both conserved end residues are part of each CDR3. D genes are given only for firm matches. Where a row states a size, it is once, few, many or the class of an expanded clone; other rows omit it.

J	D	V	size	length	DNA	CDR3
TRBJ1-2	TRBD1	TRBV7-2	.	14	TGTGCCAGCAGCCTCCGACAGGGTAGCTATGGCTACACCTTC	CASSLRQGSYGYTF
TRBJ2-6	.	TRBV7-3	.	18	TGTGCCAGCAGTCCCAAGGGGCCCTACTCTGAAGGGGCCAACGTCCTGACTTTC	CASSPKGPYSEGANVLTF
TRBJ2-1	.	TRBV5-1	.	15	TGCGCCAGCAGCCCCGAAGGGGGTTCCTACAATGAGCAGTTCTTC	CASSPEGGSYNEQFF
TRBJ2-3	TRBD2	TRBV9	.	18	TGTGCCAGCAGCGAGGGTTGGGGGAGGGAGGGAAACACAGATACGCAGTATTTT	CASSEGWGREGNTDTQYF
TRBJ2-3	.	TRBV10-3	.	15	TGTGCCATCAGTGCGGTTAGCGGAAGCACAGATACGCAGTATTTT	CAISAVSGSTDTQYF
TRBJ2-6	.	TRBV3-1/TRBV3-2	.	15	TGTGCCAGCAGCCCCAACTACCCTGGGGCCAACGTCCTGACTTTC	CASSPNYPGANVLTF
TRBJ2-3	.	TRBV7-2	.	16	TGTGCCAGCAGTGGGGCCGGAGGGGCGCTGCGTGGTACGCAGTATTTT	CASSGAGGALRGTQYF
TRBJ1-6	.	TRBV15	.	17	TGTGCCACCAGCACCAGAATGGGGAGCTCCTATAATTCACCCCTCCACTTT	CATSTRMGSSYNSPLHF
TRBJ1-2	.	TRBV19	.	14	TGTGCCAGTAGTATAGGCACCGCCACTTATGGCTACACCTTC	CASSIGTATYGYTF
TRBJ2-1	.	TRBV7-2	.	13	TGTGCCAGCAGCTTAACTAGCCACAATGAGCAGTTCTTC	CASSLTSHNEQFF
TRBJ1-3	TRBD1	TRBV18	.	15	TGTGCCAGCTCACCGGTCTGGGGACAGCAAAACACCATATATTTT	CASSPVWGQQNTIYF
TRBJ1-1	.	TRBV6-5	.	11	TGTGCCAGCAGTCGAGAAACTGAAGCTTTCTTT	CASSRETEAFF
TRBJ1-3	.	TRBV5-1	.	15	TGCGCCAGCAGCAGGGGCCCCGACACGGGAAACACCATATATTTT	CASSRGPDTGNTIYF
TRBJ2-7	TRBD1	TRBV2	.	14	TGTGCCAGCAGTGACCCGGACAGGGTCGGAGAGCAGTACTTC	CASSDPDRVGEQYF
TRBJ2-7	TRBD1	TRBV7-2	.	14	TGTGCCAGCAGCTTATCCAGGGGGCGCTACGAGCAGTACTTC	CASSLSRGRYEQYF
TRBJ2-1	.	TRBV7-2	.	16	TGTGCCAGCAGCTTGGAACCGGGACTGGGCGTCAATGAGCAGTTCTTC	CASSLEPGLGVNEQFF
TRBJ1-2	TRBD1	TRBV4-2	.	18	TGTGCCAGCAGCCAAGACGCGGCAGGGGGTTCGGCACCCTATGGCTACACCTTC	CASSQDAAGGSAPYGYTF
TRBJ2-2	.	TRBV19	.	15	TGTGCCAGTAGTCGACAGGTCGCGAACACCGGGGAGCTGTTTTTT	CASSRQVANTGELFF
TRBJ1-1	.	TRBV5-1	.	16	TGCGCCAGCAGCTTGGCCCCAAACGAAGGGGACACTGAAGCTTTCTTT	CASSLAPNEGDTEAFF
TRBJ1-2	.	TRBV28	.	17	TGTGCCAGCAGACCCACTCGGCAGGGCGAAACTAACTATGGCTACACCTTC	CASRPTRQGETNYGYTF
TRBJ2-2	TRBD1	TRBV2	.	13	TGTGCCAGCAGCGGACAGGAGACCGGGGAGCTGTTTTTT	CASSGQETGELFF
TRBJ1-1	TRBD1	TRBV27	.	15	TGTGCCAGCAGTTTATCAGGAGGGGGCAACACTGAAGCTTTCTTT	CASSLSGGGNTEAFF
TRBJ1-2	TRBD1	TRBV3-1/TRBV3-2	.	15	TGTGCCAGCAGCCAAACGGTCGACAGGGATGATGGCTACACCTTC	CASSQTVDRDDGYTF
TRBJ1-4	TRBD1	TRBV5-4	.	16	TGTGCCAGCAGCTACCGGACAGGCGGCGGGTTTGAAAAACTGTTTTTT	CASSYRTGGGFEKLFF
TRBJ2-7	TRBD1	TRBV6-5	few	14	TGTGCCAGCAAAGGGACAGGTGGGACCTACGAGCAGTACTTC	CASKGTGGTYEQYF
TRBJ2-3	TRBD2	TRBV24-1	.	16	TGTGCCACCAGCTCAACTAGCGGGGGCCATGGGGATACGCAGTATTTT	CATSSTSGGHGDTQYF
TRBJ2-2	TRBD2	TRBV2	.	15	TGTGCCAGCAGCGAGACTAGCGGACGCACCGGGGAGCTGTTTTTT	CASSETSGRTGELFF
TRBJ1-5	.	TRBV2	.	13	TGTGCCAGCAGCCCCCCCGCGGATCAGCCCCAGCATTTT	CASSPPADQPQHF
TRBJ1-2	TRBD1	TRBV6-5	.	14	TGTGCCAACCGCGGACAGGGTAGCAGCTATGGCTACACCTTC	CANRGQGSSYGYTF